This T cell receptor beta chain was sequenced for a study of blood T cells in healthy people across ages. Then a second PCR, running roughly 6 to 12 cycles, was carried out with a sample-barcoded 5' primer and a J-beta primer mix. In TCRdb, the 5' RACE reads were re-called with MiXCR into one record per CDR3 protein. The sample has roughly 680,000 distinct CDR3 sequences, 40% to 65% seen once. Note on this clonotype: This could be a read error, since a much larger clone is one nucleotide away.

CDR1 SEHNR and CDR2 FQNEAQ come from the germline V gene (reference sequence). The CDR3 covers 14 residues. This sequence joins TRBV7-9 and TRBJ1-2; 7 nucleotides match TRBD1. What was sequenced was blood. The TCR sequence derives from a woman older than 75 in good health. In nucleotides, the CDR3 is TGTGCCAGCGGCTTAGCGGGACAGTTCTATGGCTACACCTTC. Protein: CASGLAGQFYGYTF.